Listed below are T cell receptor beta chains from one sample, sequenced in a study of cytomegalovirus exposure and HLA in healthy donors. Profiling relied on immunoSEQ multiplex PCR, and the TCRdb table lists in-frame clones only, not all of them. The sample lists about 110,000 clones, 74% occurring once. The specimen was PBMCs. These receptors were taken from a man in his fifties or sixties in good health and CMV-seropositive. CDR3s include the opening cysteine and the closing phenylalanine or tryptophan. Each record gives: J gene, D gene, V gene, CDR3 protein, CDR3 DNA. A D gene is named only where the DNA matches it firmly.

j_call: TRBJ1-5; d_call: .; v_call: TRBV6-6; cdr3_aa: CASSYERGNQPQHF; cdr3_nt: TGTGCCAGCAGTTACGAGCGGGGCAATCAGCCCCAGCATTTT
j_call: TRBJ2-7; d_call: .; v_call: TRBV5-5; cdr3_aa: CASSSRGPAGYEQYF; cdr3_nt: TGTGCCAGCAGCTCAAGGGGTCCCGCCGGTTACGAGCAGTACTTC
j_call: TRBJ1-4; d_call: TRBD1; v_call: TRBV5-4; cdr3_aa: CASSPRTGNEKLFF; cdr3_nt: TGTGCCAGCAGCCCCCGGACAGGAAATGAAAAACTGTTTTTT
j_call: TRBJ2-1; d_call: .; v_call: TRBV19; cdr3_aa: CASSIEGATYNEQFF; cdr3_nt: TGTGCCAGTAGTATAGAGGGGGCAACCTACAATGAGCAGTTCTTC
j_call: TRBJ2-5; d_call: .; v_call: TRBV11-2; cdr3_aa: CASSLEGPPGETQYF; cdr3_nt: TGTGCCAGCAGCTTAGAGGGGCCCCCAGGAGAGACCCAGTACTTC
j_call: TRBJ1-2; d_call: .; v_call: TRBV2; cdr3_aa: CASSETQAIYGYTF; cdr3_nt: TGTGCCAGCAGTGAAACGCAGGCCATCTATGGCTACACCTTC
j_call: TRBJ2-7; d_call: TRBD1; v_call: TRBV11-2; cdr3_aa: CASSFGTGSYEQYF; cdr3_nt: TGTGCCAGCAGCTTCGGGACAGGGAGCTACGAGCAGTACTTC
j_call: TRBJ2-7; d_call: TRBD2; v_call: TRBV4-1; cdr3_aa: CASSPRFAGGNEQYF; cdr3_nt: TGCGCCAGCAGCCCTCGATTTGCGGGAGGTAACGAGCAGTACTTC
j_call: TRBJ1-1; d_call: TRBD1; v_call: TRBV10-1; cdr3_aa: CASSDLQGGGEAFF; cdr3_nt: TGCGCCAGCAGTGACCTCCAGGGGGGAGGTGAAGCTTTCTTT
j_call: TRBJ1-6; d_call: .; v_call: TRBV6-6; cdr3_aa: CASSRPGGSSPLHF; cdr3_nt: TGTGCCAGCAGTCGACCGGGGGGAAGTTCACCCCTCCACTTT
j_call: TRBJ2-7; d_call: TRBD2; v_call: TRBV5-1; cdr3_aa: CASSPGGTYEQYF; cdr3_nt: TGCGCCAGCAGCCCCGGGGGGACCTACGAGCAGTACTTC
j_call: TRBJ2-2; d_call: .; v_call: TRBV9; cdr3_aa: CASSVTRTGGYSSGELFF; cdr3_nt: TGTGCCAGCAGCGTGACACGGACGGGGGGCTATAGCTCCGGGGAGCTGTTTTTT
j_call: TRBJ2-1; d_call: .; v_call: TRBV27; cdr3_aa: CASGNNEQFF; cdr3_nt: TGTGCCAGCGGCAACAATGAGCAGTTCTTC
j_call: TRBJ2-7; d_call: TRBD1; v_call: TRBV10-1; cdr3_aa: CASSESSRDSQPKATYEQYF; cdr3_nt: TGCGCCAGCAGTGAGTCGTCAAGGGACAGCCAACCTAAAGCCACCTACGAGCAGTACTTC
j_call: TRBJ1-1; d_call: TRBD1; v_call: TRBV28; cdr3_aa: CASSSQGVNTEAFF; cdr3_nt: TGTGCCAGCAGTTCACAGGGGGTGAACACTGAAGCTTTCTTT
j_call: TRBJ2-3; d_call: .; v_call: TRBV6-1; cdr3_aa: CASVPGGGATDTQYF; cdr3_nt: TGTGCCAGCGTCCCAGGTGGGGGGGCCACAGATACGCAGTATTTT
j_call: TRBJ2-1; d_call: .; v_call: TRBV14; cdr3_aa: CASSQDLRPSVPNEQFF; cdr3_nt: TGTGCCAGCAGCCAAGATCTCCGGCCTAGCGTTCCCAATGAGCAGTTCTTC
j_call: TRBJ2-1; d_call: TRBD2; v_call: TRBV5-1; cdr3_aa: CASSLGPSGDNNEQFF; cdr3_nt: TGCGCCAGCAGCTTGGGTCCTAGCGGGGATAACAATGAGCAGTTCTTC
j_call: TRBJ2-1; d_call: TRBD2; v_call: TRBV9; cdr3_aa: CASSQSTITSGTDNEQFF; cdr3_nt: TGTGCCAGCAGCCAAAGTACTATTACTAGCGGAACCGACAATGAGCAGTTCTTC